This T cell receptor beta chain is drawn from a study of blood T cell repertoires in COVID-19. Study background: From the United States, Italy and Spain came samples of acute and convalescent COVID-19. From T cells, B-cell-depleted T cells, or PBMCs came the material, which was cDNA or gDNA.

This clone was seen a few times. V was clipped by 8 bases and J by 1 base, with 12 bases between them. The germline gives CDR1 GTSNPN, CDR2 SVGIG (reference sequence). CDR3 length: 12 amino acids. Per the original data handling: The authors estimated nucleated cell counts from reference gene primer amplification. Measured with immunoSEQ multiplex PCR; TCRdb has only the in-frame clones, and not every one. V and J calls plus clone size are reproduced from that table; the DNA served to infer D and trimming. The table shows fewer than 250,000 clones, with less than 90% occurring only once. Sequencing was carried out using peripheral blood. The chain combines TRBV30 with TRBJ2-7; tentatively, D is TRBD1 (6 bases). This receptor was taken from a human donor in a cohort sampled during active COVID-19. CDR3 amino acids: CASRGYSYEQYF. The CDR3 DNA is TGTGCCAGCAGGGGTTATTCCTACGAGCAGTACTTC.